This note documents a single T cell receptor (beta chain) sequence. The V end lost 2 bases, the J end lost 0 bases, and 17 bases lay between the germline ends. CDR1 LGHDT and CDR2 YNNKEL come from the germline V gene (reference sequence). The CDR3 runs 18 residues. These data originate in a study of control samples from healthy donors and cancer patients. Repertoires were generated with immunoSEQ multiplex PCR, while TCRdb's copy carries only in-frame clones and drops some. The sample consists of 100,000 to 150,000 clones, approximately 89% of them appearing once. The V and J genes are TRBV3-1 (or the pseudogene TRBV3-2) and TRBJ1-3; D is ambiguous. Sequencing input: blood. The source is a man younger than 35 in good health. CDR3 residues: CASSQTGGRGNSGNTIYF. Here the CDR3 DNA reads TGTGCCAGCAGCCAAACGGGTGGGCGAGGGAACTCTGGAAACACCATATATTTT.